The 26 T cell receptor beta chains below come from one sample, sequenced in a study of blood T cell repertoires in COVID-19. This table comes from immunoSEQ multiplex PCR, and its TCRdb copy is limited to in-frame clones, with some not included. This table has about 210,000 clones, 84% appearing once. Sequencing input: peripheral blood. The source is a woman between 45 and 60 years old with active or convalescent COVID-19.

The rearrangement uses TRBV11-3 and TRBJ1-6; a weak D match, TRBD1 (6 bases). Trimming cost V 3 bases and J 5 bases, with 8 bases left between them. The CDR3 spans 14 residues. The germline V gene encodes CDR1 SGHNT and CDR2 YENEEA. The CDR3 bases are TGTGCCAGCAGCTTGGACAGTAATAATTCACCCCTCCACTTT. It yields the protein CASSLDSNNSPLHF.

This chain joins TRBV6-6 and TRBJ1-6; perhaps TRBD1 as D (6 bases). The germline CDR1 and CDR2 sequences are MNHNY and SVGAGI (reference sequence). This CDR3 contains 15 residues. Trimming cost V 10 bases and J 7 bases, with 20 bases left between them. CDR3 sequence (DNA): TGTGCCACCGCACATGGTACAGGGATCAATTCACCCCTCCACTTT. Translation gives CATAHGTGINSPLHF.

This sequence joins TRBV2 and TRBJ2-7; D is perhaps TRBD2 (6 bases). Trimming stripped 6 bases from V and 2 bases from J, with 11 bases between. This CDR3 has 13 amino acids. Germline V CDR1 and CDR2: SNHLY, FYNNEI. The CDR3 DNA sequence: TGTGCCAGCAGCCCGGGACTTACCTACGAGCAGTACTTC. It encodes CASSPGLTYEQYF.

Only a few counts were recorded for this clone. The CDR3 nucleotides are TGTGCCAGTAGTCAACGGGGCACCGGGGAGCTGTTTTTT. It encodes CASSQRGTGELFF. The chain has TRBV19 and TRBJ2-2; TRBD2 is a possible D gene (5 bases). The germline gives CDR1 LNHDA, CDR2 SQIVND (reference sequence). The CDR3 loop spans 13 amino acids. V was pared by 5 bases and J by 4 bases, with 8 bases between.

The CDR3 sequence is CASSFSGGKGGNEQFF. In nucleotides, the CDR3 is TGTGCCAGCAGCTTCTCGGGGGGTAAAGGTGGCAATGAGCAGTTCTTC. The rearrangement joins TRBV14 to TRBJ2-1; 7 nucleotides match TRBD2. Germline trimming cut 5 bases from V and 6 bases from J; bases unmatched to any gene: 13. CDR3 size: 16 residues. Germline V CDR1 and CDR2: SGHDN, FVKESK. The full variable domain, completed using reference TRBV14 and TRBJ2-1, is EAGVTQFPSHSVIEKGQTVTLRCDPISGHDNLYWYRRVMGKEIKFLLHFVKESKQDESGMPNNRFLAERTGGTYSTLKVQPAELEDSGVYFCASSFSGGKGGNEQFFGPGTRLTVL.

The chain uses TRBV5-4 and TRBJ1-3; TRBD1 is a possible D gene (5 bases). The CDR3 runs to 16 residues. V gave up 0 bases and J gave up 1 base, with 11 bases separating them. CDR1 SGHNT and CDR2 YYREEE come from the germline V gene (reference sequence). The CDR3 DNA is TGTGCCAGCAGCTTGGGTCAGGGTTTTTCTGGAAACACCATATATTTT. This encodes CASSLGQGFSGNTIYF.

This chain links TRBV18 with TRBJ2-7; TRBD2 matches at 8 bases. Trimming took 3 bases from V and 3 from J; bases not matched to a gene: 4. Germline V gene sequence: CDR1 KGHSH, CDR2 LQKENI. CDR3 length equals 14 residues. Written as DNA, the CDR3 is TGTGCCAGCTCACCCGGGACTAGGTTCTACGAGCAGTACTTC. Protein sequence: CASSPGTRFYEQYF. Full variable domain (rest looked up from reference TRBV18 and TRBJ2-7): NAGVMQNPRHLVRRRGQEARLRCSPMKGHSHVYWYRQLPEEGLKFMVYLQKENIIDESGMPKERFSAEFPKEGPSILRIQQVVRGDSAAYFCASSPGTRFYEQYFGPGTRLTVT.

This chain connects TRBV19 to TRBJ1-1, with D uncertain. Trimming took 2 bases from V and 0 from J, leaving 10 bases between them. Germline V gene lookup returns CDR1 LNHDA and CDR2 SQIVND (reference sequence). This CDR3 comprises 15 residues. The CDR3 nucleotides read TGTGCCAGTAGTATATGGTTCGCGATGAACACTGAAGCTTTCTTT. Translation: CASSIWFAMNTEAFF.

This clone was seen more than once but under ten times. Written as DNA, the CDR3 is TGTGCCAGCAGTACGGGGGGTAGCCCTGGGGCCAACGTCCTGACTTTC. Its protein is CASSTGGSPGANVLTF. The chain is built from TRBV28 and TRBJ2-6; 7 nucleotides line up with TRBD2. The CDR3 extends over 16 amino acids. Germline-derived CDR1 and CDR2 are MDHEN and SYDVKM. V was pared by 5 bases and J by 2 bases, with 6 bases of the junction left unmatched.

The V call is TRBV4-1, the J call TRBJ1-2; tentatively, D is TRBD1 (5 bases). This CDR3 region has 16 residues. Germline V gives CDR1 MGHRA, CDR2 YSYEKL. The V end was cut by 1 base, the J end by 1 base, with 13 bases between. The CDR3 nucleotides read TGCGCCAGCAGCCAAGGCAGGGTACGAAGTAACTATGGCTACACCTTC. Translated, it gives CASSQGRVRSNYGYTF.

V gene TRBV5-1 combines with J gene TRBJ1-1, with TRBD1 matching over 12 bases. Germline-derived CDR1 and CDR2 are SGHRS and YFSETQ. Trimming cost V 4 bases and J 4 bases; bases outside gene matches: 8. CDR3 length equals 16 residues. This CDR3 reads CASSPGTGGRSTEAFF. DNA of the CDR3: TGCGCCAGCAGCCCCGGGACAGGGGGCCGGAGCACTGAAGCTTTCTTT.

The chain uses TRBV5-5 and TRBJ2-7; 8 nucleotides line up with TRBD1. Germline CDR1 SGHKS, CDR2 YYEKEE (reference sequence). Trimming removed 0 bases from V and 4 bases from J; junction bases left unmatched: 0. There are 13 residues in the CDR3. The CDR3 DNA reads TGTGCCAGCAGCTTGGGGACAGGGTACGAGCAGTACTTC. This gives the protein CASSLGTGYEQYF.

The chain links TRBV2 to TRBJ2-3; D unresolved. The germline V gene has CDR1 SNHLY and CDR2 FYNNEI. The CDR3 extends over 12 amino acids. V was clipped by 6 bases and J by 4 bases, with 8 bases between them. The CDR3 spells CASSRGPDTQYF. CDR3 in DNA: TGTGCCAGCAGCCGTGGCCCAGATACGCAGTATTTT.

The chain joins TRBV28 to TRBJ2-7; 7 nucleotides match TRBD1. CDR3 length: 15 amino acids. The germline V gene encodes CDR1 MDHEN and CDR2 SYDVKM. V lost 6 bases to trimming and J lost 2 bases; unmatched junction nucleotides: 10. This CDR3 is CASSLIGTAPYEQYF. For the CDR3, the DNA is TGTGCCAGCAGCCTCATAGGGACAGCGCCCTACGAGCAGTACTTC.

J is TRBJ1-1 and V is TRBV4-2; TRBD1 matches 9 bases. CDR1 and CDR2 from the germline V gene are LGHNA and YNFKEQ. The ends lost 0 bases at V and 0 bases at J; junction bases unmatched: 8. CDR3 size: 18 residues. The chain's CDR3 is CASSQEGTGWNLNTEAFF. Written as DNA, the CDR3 is TGTGCCAGCAGCCAAGAAGGGACAGGGTGGAATTTGAACACTGAAGCTTTCTTT.

The CDR3 DNA is TGTGCCTGGAGTAGGGACAGGGGTTTCGGGGAGCTGTTTTTT. It codes for CAWSRDRGFGELFF. The chain joins TRBV30 to TRBJ2-2, with 10 bases fitting TRBD1. The CDR3 sequence is 14 residues long. V shed 2 bases, J shed 7 bases, and the junction held 4 bases outside the gene matches. Germline loops: CDR1 GTSNPN, CDR2 SVGIG (reference sequence).

V gene TRBV29-1 combines with J gene TRBJ2-3; D may be TRBD1 (6 bases). V gave up 7 bases and J gave up 0 bases, with 11 bases separating them. The length of the CDR3 is 13 residues. Per germline, CDR1 SQVTM and CDR2 ANQGSEA. The CDR3 bases are TGCAGCGGGACAGCCACTAGCACAGATACGCAGTATTTT. This sequence encodes CSGTATSTDTQYF.

This clone was found once. The V gene is TRBV6-5, the J gene TRBJ2-1; TRBD2 agrees at 7 bases. Germline lookup yields CDR1 MNHEY and CDR2 SVGAGI. V lost 7 bases, J lost 4 bases, and 7 bases stayed unmatched. The CDR3 sequence is 14 residues long. The CDR3 DNA sequence: TGTGCCAGCATTGGGGGGGGAGTATACAATGAGCAGTTCTTC. Translating gives CASIGGGVYNEQFF.

This clone occurred many times. This chain connects TRBV19 to TRBJ2-2, with D possibly being TRBD2 (5 bases). The CDR3 has 14 amino acids. Germline V gene lookup returns CDR1 LNHDA and CDR2 SQIVND (reference sequence). V dropped 4 bases and J dropped 5 bases, with 11 bases sitting between them. The CDR3 spells CASSTLSETGELFF. The DNA for the CDR3 is TGTGCCAGTAGTACCCTTAGCGAGACCGGGGAGCTGTTTTTT.

This clone was found a few times. The rearrangement links TRBV3-1 (or the pseudogene TRBV3-2) to TRBJ2-2; the match to TRBD2 covers 8 bases. The V gene's germline CDR1 is LGHDT and CDR2 YNNKEL (reference sequence). The length of the CDR3 is 14 residues. V was pared by 4 bases and J by 8 bases, with 6 bases of the junction left unmatched. The CDR3 sequence: CASSLASGLGELFF. In DNA form, the CDR3 reads TGTGCCAGCAGCCTGGCTAGCGGGTTGGGGGAGCTGTTTTTT.

The chain recombines TRBV10-2 with TRBJ1-1; 7 bases agree with TRBD1. The germline V gene encodes CDR1 WSHSY and CDR2 SAAADI. CDR3 length: 14 amino acids. J gave up 8 bases and V 4 bases, and 10 bases lay outside the gene matches. The CDR3 DNA sequence: TGCGCCAGCAGTGGGGGACAGACTATCGGGGAAGCTTTCTTT. Protein: CASSGGQTIGEAFF.

The chain joins TRBV30 to TRBJ2-7; TRBD1 might be the D (6 bases). The CDR3 runs to 14 residues. From germline, CDR1 is GTSNPN and CDR2 SVGIG (reference sequence). Trimming removed 2 bases at V and 5 bases at J, with 16 bases between. The CDR3 region is CAWSPTPAGDEQYF. The DNA for the CDR3 is TGTGCCTGGAGTCCAACCCCGGCAGGGGACGAGCAGTACTTC. The complete variable domain, with remaining parts taken from reference TRBV30 and TRBJ2-7, reads SQTIHQWPATLVQPVGSPLSLECTVEGTSNPNLYWYRQAAGRGLQLLFYSVGIGQISSEVPQNLSASRPQDRQFILSSKKLLLSDSGFYLCAWSPTPAGDEQYFGPGTRLTVT.

The J gene is TRBJ2-4, the V gene TRBV19, with a tentative D call TRBD1 (5 bases). The germline V and J ends were trimmed by 4 bases and 4 bases, with 8 bases remaining between them. This CDR3 comprises 13 residues. CDR1 is LNHDA, CDR2 SQIVND, per germline (reference sequence). Written as DNA, the CDR3 is TGTGCCAGTAGTAACGACAGAAAAAACATTCAGTACTTC. Translation gives CASSNDRKNIQYF.

This chain links TRBV10-3 with TRBJ1-5; D gene unclear. Germline V gene data show CDR1 as ENHRY and CDR2 as SYGVKD. The CDR3 covers 13 residues. V lost 5 bases and J 0 bases, leaving 5 bases between the germline ends. CDR3 amino acids: CAISPDSNQPQHF. The CDR3 nucleotides are TGTGCCATCAGTCCAGATAGCAATCAGCCCCAGCATTTT.

The rearrangement links TRBV3-1 (or the pseudogene TRBV3-2) to TRBJ2-5; 7 nucleotides align to TRBD1. In germline, CDR1 is LGHDT, CDR2 YNNKEL (reference sequence). Trimming at V came to 1 base and at J to 9 bases, leaving 8 bases not matched to a gene. This CDR3 is 14 amino acids long. The CDR3 loop reads CASSQVTTGSSQYF. In DNA, the CDR3 is TGTGCCAGCAGCCAAGTCACGACAGGGAGCTCCCAGTACTTC.

This chain links TRBV5-1 with TRBJ1-2; 10 nucleotides agree with TRBD1. The CDR3 is 16 amino acids. V shed 3 bases, J shed 8 bases, and the junction held 13 bases outside the gene matches. CDR1 and CDR2 (germline): SGHRS, YFSETQ. CDR3 in DNA: TGCGCCAGCAGCTCCCTTCCGGTGACAGGGGGCTGGGGCTACACCTTC. This gives the protein CASSSLPVTGGWGYTF.